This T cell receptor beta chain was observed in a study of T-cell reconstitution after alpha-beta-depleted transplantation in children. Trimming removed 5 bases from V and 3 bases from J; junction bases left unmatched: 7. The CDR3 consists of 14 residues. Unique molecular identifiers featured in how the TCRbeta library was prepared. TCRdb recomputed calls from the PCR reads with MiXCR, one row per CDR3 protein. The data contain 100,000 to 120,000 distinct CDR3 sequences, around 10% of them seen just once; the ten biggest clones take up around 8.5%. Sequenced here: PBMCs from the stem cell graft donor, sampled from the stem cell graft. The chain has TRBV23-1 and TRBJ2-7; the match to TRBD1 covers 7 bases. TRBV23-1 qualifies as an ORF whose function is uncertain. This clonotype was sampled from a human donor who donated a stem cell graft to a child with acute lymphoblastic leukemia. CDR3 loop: CASSNRGAIYEQYF. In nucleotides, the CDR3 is TGCGCCAGCAGTAACAGGGGCGCAATCTACGAGCAGTACTTC.